The present T cell receptor (beta chain) was sequenced within a study of CD8+ T cells in alopecia areata. On the study more broadly: The drug, oral tofacitinib, was given to treated patients at 5 to 10 mg twice daily.

The study's findings and limits: For lesional scalp, especially alopecia totalis/universalis, clonality was higher than in normal scalp.

J gave up 8 bases and V 1 base, and 2 bases lay outside the gene matches. The CDR3 extends over 12 amino acids. Germline lookup yields CDR1 SQVTM and CDR2 ANQGSEA. Comment on this clone: Its target is unknown.

TCR sequencing used cDNA made by reverse transcription of extracted RNA. The protocol was immunoSEQ multiplex PCR, while the TCRdb copy is restricted to in-frame clones and leaves out a portion. This table has some 150,000 clones, roughly 62% appearing once. The clonotype comes from a human donor with alopecia areata. Sequenced here: CD4+ T cells sorted from blood, sampled at week 0. The chain couples TRBV29-1 to TRBJ2-1; 7 bases map to TRBD2. CDR3 DNA: TGCAGCGTTGAAGGACTAGCCCATGAGCAGTTCTTC. Protein sequence: CSVEGLAHEQFF.